Presented here are 8 T cell receptor beta chains from one specimen sequenced in a study of blood T cell repertoires in COVID-19. Method: immunoSEQ multiplex PCR; TCRdb's copy keeps in-frame clones and lacks some. The sample has about 180,000 clones; 78% are singletons. The sequencing sample was made of PBMCs or T cells enriched from blood (not recorded which). The source of these receptors is a woman in her 50s who had recovered from COVID-19.

The chain joins TRBV29-1 to TRBJ1-5, with 9 bases that match TRBD1. Germline loops: CDR1 SQVTM, CDR2 ANQGSEA. The V segment lost 6 bases and the J segment 7 bases; nucleotides outside the gene matches: 7. The CDR3 length is 13 residues. CDR3: CSVRDRVGQPQHF. The DNA of the CDR3 is TGCAGCGTCCGGGACAGGGTCGGCCAGCCCCAGCATTTT.

This chain links TRBV25-1 with TRBJ1-3; D is uncertain. Deletions cut 1 base from V and 0 bases from J, with 7 bases between. CDR1 MGHDK and CDR2 SYGVNS come from the germline V gene. The CDR3 length is 15 residues. The CDR3 sequence: CASSEWASSGNTIYF. In DNA, the CDR3 is TGTGCCAGCAGTGAATGGGCCTCCTCTGGAAACACCATATATTTT.

The V and J genes are TRBV15 and TRBJ1-3; D uncertain. The CDR3 extends over 15 amino acids. Looked up from germline, CDR1 is LNHNV and CDR2 is YYDKDF (reference sequence). V gave up 1 base and J gave up 2 bases, with 9 bases separating them. Here the CDR3 reads CATSRATGAGNTIYF. The CDR3 DNA follows: TGTGCCACCAGCAGAGCGACCGGAGCTGGAAACACCATATATTTT. Full variable domain (missing parts from reference TRBV15 and TRBJ1-3): DAMVIQNPRYQVTQFGKPVTLSCSQTLNHNVMYWYQQKSSQAPKLLFHYYDKDFNNEADTPDNFQSRRPNTSFCFLDIRSPGLGDTAMYLCATSRATGAGNTIYFGEGSWLTVV.

CDR3 sequence: CASSLKGGAYEQYF. For the CDR3, the DNA is TGTGCCAGCAGTTTAAAGGGGGGGGCCTACGAGCAGTACTTC. The chain employs TRBV27 and TRBJ2-7; D possibly corresponds to TRBD2 (7 bases). Trimming left V 2 bases short and J 2 bases short, with 10 bases between. The V gene's germline CDR1 is MNHEY and CDR2 SMNVEV (reference sequence). This CDR3 has 14 residues.

This chain links TRBV7-6 with TRBJ2-1, with D possibly matching TRBD1 (6 bases). The CDR3 runs 15 residues. V was cut by 5 bases and J by 6 bases, with 17 bases left in between. Looked up from germline, CDR1 is SGHVS and CDR2 is FNYEAQ. CDR3 protein: CASSPRYRVLNEQFF. In DNA form, the CDR3 reads TGTGCCAGCAGCCCGCGCTACAGGGTTCTCAATGAGCAGTTCTTC.

The V call is TRBV11-2, the J call TRBJ2-7, with 10 bases fitting TRBD2. Looked up from germline, CDR1 is SGHAT and CDR2 is FQNNGV. The CDR3 has 15 residues. The V and J ends lost 3 bases and 2 bases, in that order; junction bases with no gene match: 4. CDR3 residues: CASSLGAGGPYEQYF. CDR3 nucleotides: TGTGCCAGCAGCTTGGGAGCGGGAGGGCCCTACGAGCAGTACTTC.

This clone was seen more than once but under ten times. V and J are TRBV7-9 and TRBJ1-2; 10 nucleotides agree with TRBD1. From germline, CDR1 is SEHNR and CDR2 FQNEAQ (reference sequence). Losses at the gene ends were 5 bases for V and 7 bases for J; bases not matched to a gene: 13. This CDR3 has 16 residues. The CDR3 region is CASSLGTGVEQSGYTF. DNA for the CDR3: TGTGCCAGCAGCCTCGGGACAGGGGTTGAGCAGTCTGGCTACACCTTC.

This chain links TRBV4-3 with TRBJ1-2; D is uncertain. CDR1 LGHNA and CDR2 YSLEER come from the germline V gene. The CDR3 sequence is 15 residues long. The V end lost 0 bases, the J end lost 5 bases, and 13 bases lay between the germline ends. The CDR3 bases are TGCGCCAGCAGCCAAGATGCAGTGTTGTCGTATGGCTACACCTTC. Amino acids: CASSQDAVLSYGYTF.